The rows below give T cell receptor beta chains drawn from one sample of a study of CD8 T cells in Susac syndrome. Using its own MiXCR run on the immunoSEQ multiplex PCR reads, TCRdb lists one record per CDR3 protein. This sample yields around 270,000 distinct CDR3 sequences, of which 89% are seen a single time; approximately 0.18% belongs to the top ten. The sample was CD8+ T cells from PBMCs. The receptors derive from a human donor with multiple sclerosis. CDR3s include the opening cysteine and the closing phenylalanine or tryptophan. D genes are given only for firm matches. The size entry is marked missing in some rows and otherwise reads once, few, many or a size class.

J: TRBJ2-2; V: TRBV6-4; D: .; size: .; DNA: TGTGCCAGCAGTTCAGGGGATACCGGGGAGCTGTTTTTT; CDR3: CASSSGDTGELFF
J: TRBJ2-1; V: TRBV7-3; D: TRBD2; size: .; DNA: TGTGCCAGCAGCTTTGGGACTAGCGGGCGGGCTGAGCAGTTCTTC; CDR3: CASSFGTSGRAEQFF
J: TRBJ2-1; V: TRBV5-1; D: .; size: .; DNA: TGCGCCAGCAGCTTGGGTGGACCCGGTGAGTTCTTC; CDR3: CASSLGGPGEFF
J: TRBJ2-1; V: TRBV3-1; D: TRBD2; size: .; DNA: TGTGCCAGCAGCCCCTCCCTAGCGGGAGTTGAAATCAGGCAGTTCTTC; CDR3: CASSPSLAGVEIRQFF
J: TRBJ2-7; V: TRBV6-1; D: .; size: few; DNA: TGTGCCAGCAGTTCCCCCGGGACAACTGCGTTTCAGTACTTC; CDR3: CASSSPGTTAFQYF
J: TRBJ2-3; V: TRBV7-7; D: .; size: .; DNA: TGTGCTAGCAGCTTAGCGCGAGGGGGAGGGCATCTATACACAGATACGCAGTATTTT; CDR3: CASSLARGGGHLYTDTQYF
J: TRBJ2-1; V: TRBV6-5; D: .; size: .; DNA: TGTGCCAGCAGTTTGGGCTCAAGGCAGTTCTTC; CDR3: CASSLGSRQFF
J: TRBJ2-1; V: TRBV6-5; D: TRBD2; size: few; DNA: TGTGCCAGCAGTTACTCGGCGGGGGACTCCTACAATGAGCAGTTCTTC; CDR3: CASSYSAGDSYNEQFF
J: TRBJ1-5; V: TRBV4-1; D: .; size: .; DNA: TGCGCCAGCAGCCAAGAGCCCCCCAACAAGTACTTCAATCAGCCCCAGCATTTT; CDR3: CASSQEPPNKYFNQPQHF
J: TRBJ2-3; V: TRBV5-1; D: TRBD1; size: .; DNA: TGCGCCAGCAGCTGGAATCCCAACCGGGACAGGGGAGATACGCAGTATTTT; CDR3: CASSWNPNRDRGDTQYF
J: TRBJ2-7; V: TRBV6-2/TRBV6-3; D: .; size: few; DNA: TGTGCCAGCAGTCCGGGGACATCCTCCTACGAGCAGTACTTC; CDR3: CASSPGTSSYEQYF
J: TRBJ2-7; V: TRBV3-1; D: TRBD1; size: .; DNA: TGTGCCAGCAGCCAAGATTTTGGGACAGTTGTAGCAGACGAGCAGTACTTC; CDR3: CASSQDFGTVVADEQYF
J: TRBJ2-5; V: TRBV12-3/TRBV12-4; D: .; size: .; DNA: TGTGCCAGCACTGACGGACTCTGGGAGGTTAAAGAGACCCAGTACTTC; CDR3: CASTDGLWEVKETQYF
J: TRBJ2-5; V: TRBV2; D: .; size: .; DNA: TGTGCCAGCAGTGAAGTTGGAGACCTCCAAGAGACCCAGTACTTC; CDR3: CASSEVGDLQETQYF
J: TRBJ1-1; V: TRBV4-1; D: TRBD1; size: .; DNA: TGCGCCAGCAGCCAGACGACAGGGTACACTGAAGCTTTCTTT; CDR3: CASSQTTGYTEAFF
J: TRBJ2-7; V: TRBV29-1; D: TRBD1; size: .; DNA: TGCAGCGTTCTTACAGGGGGCAACGAGCAGTACTTC; CDR3: CSVLTGGNEQYF
J: TRBJ2-5; V: TRBV28; D: TRBD1; size: .; DNA: TGTGCCAGTGACAGGGGGCTTATCCAAGAGACCCAGTACTTC; CDR3: CASDRGLIQETQYF
J: TRBJ2-3; V: TRBV7-9; D: .; size: .; DNA: TGTGTCAGCAGCATCTCGACCAGAGATACGCAGTATTTT; CDR3: CVSSISTRDTQYF
J: TRBJ2-2; V: TRBV20-1; D: .; size: .; DNA: TGCAGTGCTAGGCCTTCCACCGGGGAGCTGTTTTTT; CDR3: CSARPSTGELFF
J: TRBJ2-1; V: TRBV7-9; D: .; size: .; DNA: TGTGCCAGCAGCTCTTCTCGCAACGATGAGCAGTTCTTC; CDR3: CASSSSRNDEQFF
J: TRBJ2-7; V: TRBV6-2/TRBV6-3; D: .; size: .; DNA: TGTGCCAGCAGTTACAAGGCAGCTTACCACTACGAGCAGTACTTC; CDR3: CASSYKAAYHYEQYF
J: TRBJ1-1; V: TRBV7-9; D: .; size: .; DNA: TGTGCCAGCAGCCACGGACCCTTGAACACTGAAGCTTTCTTT; CDR3: CASSHGPLNTEAFF
J: TRBJ1-1; V: TRBV27; D: .; size: .; DNA: TGTGCCACCGCGGGGCTCATGAACACTGAAGCTTTCTTT; CDR3: CATAGLMNTEAFF
J: TRBJ2-7; V: TRBV20-1; D: TRBD1; size: .; DNA: TGCAGTGCTAGGGATATCGTACCGCAGGGGGTCTCCTACGAGCAGTACTTC; CDR3: CSARDIVPQGVSYEQYF
J: TRBJ2-3; V: TRBV7-6; D: TRBD2; size: .; DNA: TGTGCCAGCAGCTTAGCCCTAGCGGGGGACCCCACAGATACGCAGTATTTT; CDR3: CASSLALAGDPTDTQYF
J: TRBJ2-1; V: TRBV30; D: TRBD1; size: .; DNA: TGTGCCTGGACCATCGGACAGGCGAAGAATGAGCAGTTCTTC; CDR3: CAWTIGQAKNEQFF
J: TRBJ2-7; V: TRBV21-1; D: .; size: .; DNA: TGTGCCAGCAGCAAAGGCCGTGACAGGGCGGGGGAGCAGTACTTC; CDR3: CASSKGRDRAGEQYF
J: TRBJ2-2; V: TRBV13; D: TRBD1; size: .; DNA: TGTGCCAGCAGCTTAGAGGGACAGCACCCCGCCGGGGAGCTGTTTTTT; CDR3: CASSLEGQHPAGELFF
J: TRBJ2-7; V: TRBV27; D: TRBD1; size: few; DNA: TGTGCCAGCAGCCACGGGCCCTCCGGGACAGGGTATTACTACGAGCAGTACTTC; CDR3: CASSHGPSGTGYYYEQYF
J: TRBJ2-1; V: TRBV11-2; D: TRBD1; size: .; DNA: TGTGCCAGCGGCGGGACAGGGCATTACAATGAGCAGTTCTTC; CDR3: CASGGTGHYNEQFF
J: TRBJ2-2; V: TRBV3-1; D: .; size: .; DNA: TGTGCCAGCAGCCCAGGGCAGCAGATGAACACCGGGGAGCTGTTTTTT; CDR3: CASSPGQQMNTGELFF
J: TRBJ1-2; V: TRBV27; D: TRBD1; size: .; DNA: TGTGCCAGCAGTTTATTTGGGACAGGGGCAGGTGGATCCTCGGGCTACACCTTC; CDR3: CASSLFGTGAGGSSGYTF
J: TRBJ2-7; V: TRBV10-3; D: TRBD1; size: .; DNA: TGTGCCACTCTACCGGGACAGGGGGCTAACGAGCAGTACTTC; CDR3: CATLPGQGANEQYF
J: TRBJ1-1; V: TRBV4-1; D: TRBD1; size: .; DNA: TGCGCCAGCAGCCAAGCCGACAGGGTTAACACTGAAGCTTTCTTT; CDR3: CASSQADRVNTEAFF
J: TRBJ2-1; V: TRBV25-1; D: .; size: once; DNA: TGTGTGTCGGGCTCCTACAATGAGCAGTTCTTC; CDR3: CVSGSYNEQFF
J: TRBJ1-6; V: TRBV19; D: .; size: .; DNA: TGTGCCAGTAGTTTGAGGAGCTCCTATAATTCACCCCTCCACTTT; CDR3: CASSLRSSYNSPLHF
J: TRBJ2-5; V: TRBV18; D: .; size: .; DNA: TGTGCCAGCTCCCCCGGGCATCCGTCACTCCAAGAGACCCAGTACTTC; CDR3: CASSPGHPSLQETQYF
J: TRBJ2-1; V: TRBV27; D: TRBD2; size: once; DNA: TGTGCCAGCAGAAACCGGGCTAGCGGGGGGTCCAGCTCCTACAATGAGCAGTTCTTC; CDR3: CASRNRASGGSSSYNEQFF
J: TRBJ2-1; V: TRBV7-9; D: .; size: .; DNA: TGTGCCAGCAGCACCCCTCAGGGAGAGCAGTTCTTC; CDR3: CASSTPQGEQFF
J: TRBJ2-7; V: TRBV12-3/TRBV12-4; D: .; size: few; DNA: TGTGCCAGTAACCTAAAGACTGGGTCTTCCTCCTACGAGCAGTACTTC; CDR3: CASNLKTGSSSYEQYF
J: TRBJ2-5; V: TRBV7-3; D: .; size: once; DNA: TGTGCCAGCAGCTTTTTGGGAAGTAGCCAAGAGACCCAGTACTTC; CDR3: CASSFLGSSQETQYF
J: TRBJ2-7; V: TRBV28; D: .; size: .; DNA: TGTGCCAGCAGTTTATGGGGACTGAGCTCCTACGAGCAGTACTTC; CDR3: CASSLWGLSSYEQYF
J: TRBJ2-3; V: TRBV9; D: .; size: .; DNA: TGTGCCAGCAGCGTATGGGACTCCAGCTCAGATACGCAGTATTTT; CDR3: CASSVWDSSSDTQYF
J: TRBJ1-4; V: TRBV6-2/TRBV6-3; D: .; size: .; DNA: TGTGCCAGCAGTTACTCGGCGGAAAATGAAAAACTGTTTTTT; CDR3: CASSYSAENEKLFF
J: TRBJ2-1; V: TRBV6-2/TRBV6-3; D: .; size: .; DNA: TGTGCCAGCAGTTATACGGGGGAAAAGCAGTTCTTC; CDR3: CASSYTGEKQFF
J: TRBJ2-1; V: TRBV3-1; D: TRBD1; size: .; DNA: TGTGCCAGCAGCCAAGGGCCTCCGGGACAGGGAAGCGGTGAGCAGTTCTTC; CDR3: CASSQGPPGQGSGEQFF
J: TRBJ2-5; V: TRBV9; D: .; size: .; DNA: TGTGCCAGCAGCGTAGTGGGACACAGGGCGGAGACCCAGTACTTC; CDR3: CASSVVGHRAETQYF
J: TRBJ2-2; V: TRBV7-9; D: .; size: .; DNA: TGTGCCAGCAGTCCCAGAAGCGGCGGAGGGTACACCGGGGAGCTGTTTTTT; CDR3: CASSPRSGGGYTGELFF
J: TRBJ1-1; V: TRBV6-2/TRBV6-3; D: .; size: .; DNA: TGTGCCAGCAGTCCCGACCCCCAGGTAGCTTTCTTT; CDR3: CASSPDPQVAFF
J: TRBJ2-7; V: TRBV12-3/TRBV12-4; D: .; size: .; DNA: TGTGCCAGCAGTTTCGCGGGGATCTACGAGCAGTACTTC; CDR3: CASSFAGIYEQYF